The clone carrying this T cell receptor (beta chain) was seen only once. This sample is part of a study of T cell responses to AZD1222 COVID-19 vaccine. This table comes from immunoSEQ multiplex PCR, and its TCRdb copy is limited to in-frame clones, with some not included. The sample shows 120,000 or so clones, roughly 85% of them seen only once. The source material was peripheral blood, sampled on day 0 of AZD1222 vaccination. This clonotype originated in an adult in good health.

CDR3 in DNA: TGTGCCAGCAGCCCCCGAAACACCATATATTTT. It translates to CASSPRNTIYF. The chain links TRBV7-9 to TRBJ1-3; D gene unclear. The V gene lost 5 bases and the J gene lost 5 bases, with 4 bases spanning the gap. The germline gives CDR1 SEHNR, CDR2 FQNEAQ (reference sequence). The CDR3 is 11 residues long.